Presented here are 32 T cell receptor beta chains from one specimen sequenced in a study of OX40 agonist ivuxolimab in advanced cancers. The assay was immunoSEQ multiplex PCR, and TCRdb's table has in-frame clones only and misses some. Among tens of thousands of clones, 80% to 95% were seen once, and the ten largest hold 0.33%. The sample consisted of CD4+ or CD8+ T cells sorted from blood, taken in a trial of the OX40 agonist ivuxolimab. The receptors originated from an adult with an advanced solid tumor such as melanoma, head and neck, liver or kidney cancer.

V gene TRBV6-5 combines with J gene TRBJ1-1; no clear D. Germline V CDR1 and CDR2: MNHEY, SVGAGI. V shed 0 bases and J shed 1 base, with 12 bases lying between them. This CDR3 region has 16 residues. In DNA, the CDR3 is TGTGCCAGCAGTTACTCGTATCGGGAAAAGAACACTGAAGCTTTCTTT. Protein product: CASSYSYREKNTEAFF.

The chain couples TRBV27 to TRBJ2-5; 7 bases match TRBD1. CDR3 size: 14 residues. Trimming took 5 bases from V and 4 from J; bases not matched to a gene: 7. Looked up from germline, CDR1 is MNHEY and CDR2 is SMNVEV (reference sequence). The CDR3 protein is CASSANRGGETQYF. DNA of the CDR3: TGTGCCAGCAGTGCGAACAGGGGCGGAGAGACCCAGTACTTC.

CDR3 coding DNA: TGTGCCAGTAGCCCCCGGGGAGGCAGCGACACTGAAGCTTTCTTT. Translating gives CASSPRGGSDTEAFF. The chain couples TRBV19 to TRBJ1-1; D is ambiguous. V lost 6 bases and J 3 bases, leaving 17 bases between the germline ends. CDR3 length: 15 residues. In germline, CDR1 is LNHDA, CDR2 SQIVND (reference sequence).

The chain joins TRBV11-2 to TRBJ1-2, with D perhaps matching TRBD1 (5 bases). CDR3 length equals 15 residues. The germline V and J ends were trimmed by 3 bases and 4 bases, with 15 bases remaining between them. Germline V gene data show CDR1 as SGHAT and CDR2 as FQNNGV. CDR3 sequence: CASSFRDREGYGYTF. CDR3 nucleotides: TGTGCCAGCAGCTTCCGGGACCGGGAGGGCTATGGCTACACCTTC.

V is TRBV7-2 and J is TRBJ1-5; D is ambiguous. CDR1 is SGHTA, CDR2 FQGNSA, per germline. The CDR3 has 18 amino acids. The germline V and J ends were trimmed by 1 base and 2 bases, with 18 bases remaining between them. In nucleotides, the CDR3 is TGTGCCAGCAGCTTAGAAGGTCATGTCCTCCGGGGCAATCAGCCCCAGCATTTT. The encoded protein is CASSLEGHVLRGNQPQHF.

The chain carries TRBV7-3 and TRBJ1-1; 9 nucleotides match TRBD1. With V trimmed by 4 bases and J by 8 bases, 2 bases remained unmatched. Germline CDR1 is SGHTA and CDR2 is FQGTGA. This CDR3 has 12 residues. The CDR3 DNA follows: TGTGCCAGCAGCTACGGGACAGGGGAAGCTTTCTTT. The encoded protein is CASSYGTGEAFF.

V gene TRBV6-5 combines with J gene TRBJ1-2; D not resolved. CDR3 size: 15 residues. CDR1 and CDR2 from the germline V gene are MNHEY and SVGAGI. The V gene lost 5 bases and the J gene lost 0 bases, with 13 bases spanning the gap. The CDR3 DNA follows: TGTGCCAGCAGTCTCCAATACCCTACTAACTATGGCTACACCTTC. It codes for CASSLQYPTNYGYTF.

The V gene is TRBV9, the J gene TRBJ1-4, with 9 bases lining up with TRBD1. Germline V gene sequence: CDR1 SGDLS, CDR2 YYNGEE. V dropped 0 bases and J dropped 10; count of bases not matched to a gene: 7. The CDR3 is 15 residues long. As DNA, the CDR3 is TGTGCCAGCAGCGTAGGGACAGGGGCTTTCGGAAAACTGTTTTTT. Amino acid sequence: CASSVGTGAFGKLFF.

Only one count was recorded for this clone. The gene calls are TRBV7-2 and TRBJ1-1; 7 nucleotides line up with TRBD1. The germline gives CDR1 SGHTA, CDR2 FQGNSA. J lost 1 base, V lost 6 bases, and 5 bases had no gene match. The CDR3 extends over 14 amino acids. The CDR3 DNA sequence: TGTGCCAGCAGACAGACAGGGTCGAACACTGAAGCTTTCTTT. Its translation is CASRQTGSNTEAFF.

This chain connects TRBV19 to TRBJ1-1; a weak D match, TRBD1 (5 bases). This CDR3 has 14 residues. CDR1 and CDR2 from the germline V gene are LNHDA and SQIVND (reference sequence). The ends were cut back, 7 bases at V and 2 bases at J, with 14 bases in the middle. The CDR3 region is CASTPGTVNTEAFF. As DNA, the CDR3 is TGTGCCAGTACCCCCGGGACTGTTAACACTGAAGCTTTCTTT.

The CDR3 spells CASSVDRQGNQPQHF. The CDR3 region has the DNA TGTGCCAGCAGTGTCGACAGACAGGGCAATCAGCCCCAGCATTTT. The rearrangement joins TRBV2 to TRBJ1-5, with TRBD1 as a possible D gene (6 bases). The V end lost 4 bases, the J end lost 2 bases, and 12 bases lay between the germline ends. The germline gives CDR1 SNHLY, CDR2 FYNNEI. The CDR3 spans 15 residues.

This CDR3 is CASSYSTSRADTQYF. DNA of the CDR3: TGTGCCAGCAGTTACTCTACTAGCAGAGCAGATACGCAGTATTTT. The gene calls are TRBV6-5 and TRBJ2-3; D perhaps matches TRBD2 (6 bases). Germline-derived CDR1 and CDR2 are MNHEY and SVGAGI. Trimming took 0 bases from V and 4 from J, leaving 11 bases between them. The CDR3 totals 15 residues.

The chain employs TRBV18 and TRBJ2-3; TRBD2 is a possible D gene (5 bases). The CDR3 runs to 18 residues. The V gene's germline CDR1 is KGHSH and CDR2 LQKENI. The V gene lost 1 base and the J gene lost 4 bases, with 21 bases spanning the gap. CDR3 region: CASSPQNSATIVADTQYF. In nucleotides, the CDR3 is TGTGCCAGCTCACCACAAAACAGCGCGACTATAGTAGCAGATACGCAGTATTTT.

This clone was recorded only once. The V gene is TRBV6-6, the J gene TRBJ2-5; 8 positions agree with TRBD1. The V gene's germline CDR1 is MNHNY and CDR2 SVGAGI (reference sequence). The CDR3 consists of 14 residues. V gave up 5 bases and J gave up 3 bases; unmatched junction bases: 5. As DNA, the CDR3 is TGTGCCAGCAGTACGACAGGGGTCGAAGAGACCCAGTACTTC. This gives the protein CASSTTGVEETQYF.

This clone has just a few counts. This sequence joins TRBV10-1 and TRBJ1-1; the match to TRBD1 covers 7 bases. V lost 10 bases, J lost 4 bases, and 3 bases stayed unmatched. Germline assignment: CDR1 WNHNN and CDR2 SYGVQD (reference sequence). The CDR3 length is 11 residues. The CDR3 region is CANHRGTEAFF. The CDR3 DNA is TGCGCCAACCACAGGGGCACTGAAGCTTTCTTT.

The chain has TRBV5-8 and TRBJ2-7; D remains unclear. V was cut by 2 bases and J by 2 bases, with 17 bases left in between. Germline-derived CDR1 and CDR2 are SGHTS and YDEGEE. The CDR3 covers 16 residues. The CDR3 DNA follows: TGTGCCAGCAGCTTTGAGGCTGACCGGCCCCCCTACGAGCAGTACTTC. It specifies CASSFEADRPPYEQYF.

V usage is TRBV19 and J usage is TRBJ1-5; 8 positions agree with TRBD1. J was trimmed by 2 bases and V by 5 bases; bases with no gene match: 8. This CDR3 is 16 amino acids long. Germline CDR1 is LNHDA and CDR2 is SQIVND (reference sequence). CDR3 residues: CASSYVDRGGNQPQHF. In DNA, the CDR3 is TGTGCCAGTAGTTACGTAGACAGGGGTGGCAATCAGCCCCAGCATTTT.

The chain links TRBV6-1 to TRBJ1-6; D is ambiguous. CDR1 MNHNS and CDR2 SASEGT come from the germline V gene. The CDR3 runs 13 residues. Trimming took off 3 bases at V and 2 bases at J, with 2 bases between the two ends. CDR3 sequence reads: CASSDPYNSPLHF. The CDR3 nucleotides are TGTGCCAGCAGTGATCCCTATAATTCACCCCTCCACTTT.

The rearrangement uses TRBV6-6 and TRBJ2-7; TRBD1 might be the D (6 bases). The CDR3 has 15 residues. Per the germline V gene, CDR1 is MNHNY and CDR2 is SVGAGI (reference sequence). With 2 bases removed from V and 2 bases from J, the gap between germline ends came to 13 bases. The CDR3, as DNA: TGTGCCAGCAGTTACGGGGGCGCGCAGACCTACGAGCAGTACTTC. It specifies CASSYGGAQTYEQYF.

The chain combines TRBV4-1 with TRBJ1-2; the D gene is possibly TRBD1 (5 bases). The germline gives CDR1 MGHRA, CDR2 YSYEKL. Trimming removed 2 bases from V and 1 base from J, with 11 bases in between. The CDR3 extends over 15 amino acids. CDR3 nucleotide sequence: TGCGCCAGCAGCCAACGGACACAAGATAACTATGGCTACACCTTC. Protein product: CASSQRTQDNYGYTF.

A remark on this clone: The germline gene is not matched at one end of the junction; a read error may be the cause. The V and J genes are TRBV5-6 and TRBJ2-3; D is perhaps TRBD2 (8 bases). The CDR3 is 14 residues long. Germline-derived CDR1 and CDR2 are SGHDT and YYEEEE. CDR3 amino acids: CASSLWTGAGTRGF. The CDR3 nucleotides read TGTGCCAGCAGCCTCTGGACAGGAGCCGGGACTAGGGGATTT.

CDR3 bases: TGTGCCAGAGGAACAGGGGGCAGTAATTCACCCCTCCACTTT. Protein sequence: CARGTGGSNSPLHF. This chain uses TRBV2 with TRBJ1-6; 9 bases line up with TRBD1. Trimming took 9 bases from V and 6 from J; bases not matched to a gene: 6. Looked up from germline, CDR1 is SNHLY and CDR2 is FYNNEI. This CDR3 region has 14 residues.

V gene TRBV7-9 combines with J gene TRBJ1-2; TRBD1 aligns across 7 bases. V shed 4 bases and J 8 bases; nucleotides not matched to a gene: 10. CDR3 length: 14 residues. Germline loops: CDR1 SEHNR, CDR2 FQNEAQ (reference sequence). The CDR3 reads CASSSDTGVGGYTF. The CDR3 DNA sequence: TGTGCCAGCAGCTCTGATACAGGGGTCGGCGGCTACACCTTC.

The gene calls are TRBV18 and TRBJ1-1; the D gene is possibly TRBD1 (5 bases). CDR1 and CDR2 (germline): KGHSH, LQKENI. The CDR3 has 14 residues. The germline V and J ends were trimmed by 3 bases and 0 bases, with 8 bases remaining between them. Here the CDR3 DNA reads TGTGCCAGCTCACCCACGACAGTGAACACTGAAGCTTTCTTT. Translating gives CASSPTTVNTEAFF.

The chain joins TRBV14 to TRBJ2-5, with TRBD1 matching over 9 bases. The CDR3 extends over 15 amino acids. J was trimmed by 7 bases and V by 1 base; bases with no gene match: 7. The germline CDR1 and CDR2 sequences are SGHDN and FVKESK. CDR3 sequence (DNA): TGTGCCAGCAGCCAAGGCCTCCCGGGACAGGGGACCCAGTACTTC. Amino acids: CASSQGLPGQGTQYF.

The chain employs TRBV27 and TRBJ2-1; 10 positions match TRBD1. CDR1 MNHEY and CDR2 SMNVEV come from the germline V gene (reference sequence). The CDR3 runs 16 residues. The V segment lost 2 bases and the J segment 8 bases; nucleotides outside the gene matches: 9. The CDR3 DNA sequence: TGTGCCAGCAGTTTAGAAGCGGGACAGGGGTTCCATGAGCAGTTCTTC. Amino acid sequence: CASSLEAGQGFHEQFF.

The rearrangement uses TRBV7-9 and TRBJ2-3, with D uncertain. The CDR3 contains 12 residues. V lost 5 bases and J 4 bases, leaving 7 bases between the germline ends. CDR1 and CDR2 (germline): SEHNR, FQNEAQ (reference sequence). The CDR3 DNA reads TGTGCCAGCAGCCCCACCTCAGATACGCAGTATTTT. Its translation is CASSPTSDTQYF.

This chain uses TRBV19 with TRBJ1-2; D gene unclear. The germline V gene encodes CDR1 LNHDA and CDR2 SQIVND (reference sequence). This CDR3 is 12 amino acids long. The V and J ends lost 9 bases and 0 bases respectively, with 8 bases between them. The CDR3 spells CASLKTNYGYTF. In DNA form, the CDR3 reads TGTGCCAGCCTTAAAACTAACTATGGCTACACCTTC.

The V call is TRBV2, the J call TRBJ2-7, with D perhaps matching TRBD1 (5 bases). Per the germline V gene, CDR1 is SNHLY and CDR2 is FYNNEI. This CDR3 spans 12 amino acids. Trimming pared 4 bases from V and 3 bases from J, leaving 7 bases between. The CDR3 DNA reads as TGTGCCAGCAGTGGCAGGGTCTACGAGCAGTACTTC. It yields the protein CASSGRVYEQYF.

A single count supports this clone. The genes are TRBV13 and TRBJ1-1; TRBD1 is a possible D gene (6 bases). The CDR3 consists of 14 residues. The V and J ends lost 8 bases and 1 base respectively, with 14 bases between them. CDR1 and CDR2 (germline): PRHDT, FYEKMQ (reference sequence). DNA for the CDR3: TGTGCCAGCTCCTTGGGGGGGGCGAACACTGAAGCTTTCTTT. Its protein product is CASSLGGANTEAFF. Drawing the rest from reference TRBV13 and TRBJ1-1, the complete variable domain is AAGVIQSPRHLIKEKRETATLKCYPIPRHDTVYWYQQGPGQDPQFLISFYEKMQSDKGSIPDRFSAQQFSDYHSELNMSSLELGDSALYFCASSLGGANTEAFFGQGTRLTVV.

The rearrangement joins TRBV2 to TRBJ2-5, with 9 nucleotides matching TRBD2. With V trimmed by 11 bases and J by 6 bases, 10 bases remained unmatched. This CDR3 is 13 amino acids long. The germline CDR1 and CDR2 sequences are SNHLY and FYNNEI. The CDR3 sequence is CAYAAGGHKTQYF. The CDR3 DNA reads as TGTGCCTATGCTGCGGGGGGGCATAAGACCCAGTACTTC.

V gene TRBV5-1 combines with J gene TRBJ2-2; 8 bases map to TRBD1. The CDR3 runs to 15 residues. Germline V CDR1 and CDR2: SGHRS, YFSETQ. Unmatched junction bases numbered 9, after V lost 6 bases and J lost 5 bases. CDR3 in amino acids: CASTQHRGETGELFF. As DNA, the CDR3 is TGCGCCAGCACCCAACACAGGGGGGAAACCGGGGAGCTGTTTTTT.